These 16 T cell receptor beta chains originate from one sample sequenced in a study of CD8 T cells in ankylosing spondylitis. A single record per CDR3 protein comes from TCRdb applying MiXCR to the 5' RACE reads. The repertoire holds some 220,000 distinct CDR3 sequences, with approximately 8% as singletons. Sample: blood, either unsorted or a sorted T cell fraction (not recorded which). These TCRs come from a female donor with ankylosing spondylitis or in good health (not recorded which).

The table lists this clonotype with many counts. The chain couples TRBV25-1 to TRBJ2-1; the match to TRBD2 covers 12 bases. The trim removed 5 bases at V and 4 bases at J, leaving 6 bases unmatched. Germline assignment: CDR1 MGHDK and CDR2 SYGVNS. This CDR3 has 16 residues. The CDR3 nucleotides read TGTGCCAGCAGTTCCCCGGGACTAGCGGGTTACAATGAGCAGTTCTTC. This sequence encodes CASSSPGLAGYNEQFF.

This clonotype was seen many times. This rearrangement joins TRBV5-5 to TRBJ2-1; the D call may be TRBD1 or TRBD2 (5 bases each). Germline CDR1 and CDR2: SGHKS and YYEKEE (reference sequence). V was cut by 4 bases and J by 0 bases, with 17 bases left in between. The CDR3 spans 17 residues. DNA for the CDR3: TGTGCCAGCAGCCTGATCGGGGCAGGCAGCTCCTACAATGAGCAGTTCTTC. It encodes CASSLIGAGSSYNEQFF.

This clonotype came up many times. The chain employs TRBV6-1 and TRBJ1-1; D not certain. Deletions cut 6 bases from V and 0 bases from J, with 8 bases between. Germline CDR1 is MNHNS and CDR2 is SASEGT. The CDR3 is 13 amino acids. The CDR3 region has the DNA TGTGCCAGCAGACGCGGGGTGAACACTGAAGCTTTCTTT. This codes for CASRRGVNTEAFF.

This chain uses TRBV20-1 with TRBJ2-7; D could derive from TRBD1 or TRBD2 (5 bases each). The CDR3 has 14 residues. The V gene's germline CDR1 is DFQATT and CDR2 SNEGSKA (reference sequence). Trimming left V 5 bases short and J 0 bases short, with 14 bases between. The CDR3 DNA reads TGCAGTGCTCCCGGGACGCAGAGCTCCTACGAGCAGTACTTC. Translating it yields CSAPGTQSSYEQYF.

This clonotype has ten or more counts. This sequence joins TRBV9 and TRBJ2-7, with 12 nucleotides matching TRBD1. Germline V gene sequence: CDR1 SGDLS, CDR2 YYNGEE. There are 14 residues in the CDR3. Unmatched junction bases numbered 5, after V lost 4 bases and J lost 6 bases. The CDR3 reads CASSSGQGASEQYF. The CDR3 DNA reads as TGTGCCAGCAGCTCGGGACAGGGGGCGAGCGAGCAGTACTTC. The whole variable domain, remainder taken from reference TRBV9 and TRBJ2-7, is DSGVTQTPKHLITATGQRVTLRCSPRSGDLSVYWYQQSLDQGLQFLIQYYNGEERAKGNILERFSAQQFPDLHSELNLSSLELGDSALYFCASSSGQGASEQYFGPGTRLTVT.

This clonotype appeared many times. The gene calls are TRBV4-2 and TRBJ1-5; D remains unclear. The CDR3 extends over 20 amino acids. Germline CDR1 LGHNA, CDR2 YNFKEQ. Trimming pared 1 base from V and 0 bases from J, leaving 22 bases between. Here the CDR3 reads CASSQGSQAGMMGSNQPQHF. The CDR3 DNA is TGTGCCAGCAGCCAAGGGTCCCAGGCAGGTATGATGGGTAGCAATCAGCCCCAGCATTTT.

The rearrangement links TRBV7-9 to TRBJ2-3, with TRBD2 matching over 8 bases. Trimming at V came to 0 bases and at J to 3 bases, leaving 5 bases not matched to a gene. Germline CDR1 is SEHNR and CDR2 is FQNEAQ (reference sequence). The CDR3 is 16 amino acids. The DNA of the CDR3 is TGTGCCAGCAGCTTAGCCGGGACTAGAAGGACAGATACGCAGTATTTT. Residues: CASSLAGTRRTDTQYF.

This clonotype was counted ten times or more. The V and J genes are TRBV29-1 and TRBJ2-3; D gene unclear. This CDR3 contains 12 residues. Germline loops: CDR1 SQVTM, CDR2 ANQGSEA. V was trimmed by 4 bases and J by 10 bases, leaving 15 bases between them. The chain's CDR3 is CSVGLGPESQYF. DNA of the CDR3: TGCAGCGTTGGACTGGGCCCCGAATCGCAGTATTTT.

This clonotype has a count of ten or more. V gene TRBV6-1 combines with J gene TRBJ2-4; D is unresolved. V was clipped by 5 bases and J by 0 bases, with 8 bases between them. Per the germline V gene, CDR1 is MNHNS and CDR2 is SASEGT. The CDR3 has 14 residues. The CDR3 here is CASSSGLAKNIQYF. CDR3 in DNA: TGTGCCAGCAGTAGTGGGTTAGCCAAAAACATTCAGTACTTC.

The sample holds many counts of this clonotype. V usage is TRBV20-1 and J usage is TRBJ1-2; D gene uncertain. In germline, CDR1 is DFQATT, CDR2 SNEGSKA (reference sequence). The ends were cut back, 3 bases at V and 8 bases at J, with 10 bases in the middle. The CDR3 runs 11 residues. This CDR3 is CSARGIEGYTF. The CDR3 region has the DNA TGCAGTGCTAGGGGAATAGAAGGCTACACCTTC.

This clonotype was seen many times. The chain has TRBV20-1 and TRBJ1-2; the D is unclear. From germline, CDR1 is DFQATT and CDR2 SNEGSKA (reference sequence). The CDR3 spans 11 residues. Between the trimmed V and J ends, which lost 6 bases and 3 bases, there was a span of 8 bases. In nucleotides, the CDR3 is TGCAGTGCGGAGCCTCACTATGGCTACACCTTC. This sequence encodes CSAEPHYGYTF.

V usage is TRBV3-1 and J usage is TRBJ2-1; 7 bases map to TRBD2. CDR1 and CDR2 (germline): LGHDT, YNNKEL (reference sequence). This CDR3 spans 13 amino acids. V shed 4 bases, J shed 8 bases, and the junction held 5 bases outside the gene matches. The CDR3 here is CASSPRTSHEQFF. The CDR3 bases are TGTGCCAGCAGCCCGAGGACTAGTCATGAGCAGTTCTTC.

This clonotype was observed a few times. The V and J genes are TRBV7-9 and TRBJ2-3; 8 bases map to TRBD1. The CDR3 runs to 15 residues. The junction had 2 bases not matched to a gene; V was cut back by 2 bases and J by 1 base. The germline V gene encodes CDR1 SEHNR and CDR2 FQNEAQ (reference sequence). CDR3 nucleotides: TGTGCCAGCAGCTTATCAGGGGGCCGCACAGATACGCAGTATTTT. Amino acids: CASSLSGGRTDTQYF.

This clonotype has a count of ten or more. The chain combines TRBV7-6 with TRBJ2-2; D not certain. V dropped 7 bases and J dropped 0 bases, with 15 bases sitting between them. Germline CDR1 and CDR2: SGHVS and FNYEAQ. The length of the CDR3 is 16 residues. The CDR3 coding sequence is TGTGCCAGCAAGGGCGGCGGCGACGCGAACACCGGGGAGCTGTTTTTT. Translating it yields CASKGGGDANTGELFF. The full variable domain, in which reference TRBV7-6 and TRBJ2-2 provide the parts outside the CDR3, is GAGVSQSPRYKVTKRGQDVALRCDPISGHVSLYWYRQALGQGPEFLTYFNYEAQQDKSGLPNDRFSAERPEGSISTLTIQRTEQRDSAMYRCASKGGGDANTGELFFGEGSRLTVL.

For the CDR3, the DNA is TGTGCCAGCAGCTTATTGTCCTCTCCGAACACCGGGGAGCTGTTTTTT. Translated, it gives CASSLLSSPNTGELFF. The chain combines TRBV7-2 with TRBJ2-2; D unclear. V lost 2 bases to trimming and J lost 0 bases, with 10 bases between them. This CDR3 contains 16 residues. Germline V gives CDR1 SGHTA, CDR2 FQGNSA.

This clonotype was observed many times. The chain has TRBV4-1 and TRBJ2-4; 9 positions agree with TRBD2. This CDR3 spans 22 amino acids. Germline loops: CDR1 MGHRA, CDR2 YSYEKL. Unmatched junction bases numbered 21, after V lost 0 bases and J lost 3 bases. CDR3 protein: CASSQDPQLAGVSPGVKNIQYF. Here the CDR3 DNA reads TGCGCCAGCAGCCAAGATCCCCAACTAGCGGGCGTGAGTCCAGGGGTCAAAAACATTCAGTACTTC.